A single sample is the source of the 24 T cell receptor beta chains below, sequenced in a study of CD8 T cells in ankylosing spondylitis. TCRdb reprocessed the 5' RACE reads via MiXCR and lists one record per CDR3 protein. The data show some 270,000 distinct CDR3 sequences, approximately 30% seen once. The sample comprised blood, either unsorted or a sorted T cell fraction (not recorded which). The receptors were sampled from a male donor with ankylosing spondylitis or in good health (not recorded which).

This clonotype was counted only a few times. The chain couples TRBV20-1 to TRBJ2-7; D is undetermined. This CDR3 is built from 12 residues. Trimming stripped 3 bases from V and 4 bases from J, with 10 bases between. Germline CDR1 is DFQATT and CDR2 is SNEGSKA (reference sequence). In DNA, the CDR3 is TGCAGTGCTAGTTCCGTACAATACGAGCAGTACTTC. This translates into CSASSVQYEQYF.

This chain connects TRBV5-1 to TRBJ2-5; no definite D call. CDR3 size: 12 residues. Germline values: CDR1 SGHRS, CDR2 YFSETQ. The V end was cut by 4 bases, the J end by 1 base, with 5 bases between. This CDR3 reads CASSRTQETQYF. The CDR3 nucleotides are TGCGCCAGCAGCCGGACCCAAGAGACCCAGTACTTC.

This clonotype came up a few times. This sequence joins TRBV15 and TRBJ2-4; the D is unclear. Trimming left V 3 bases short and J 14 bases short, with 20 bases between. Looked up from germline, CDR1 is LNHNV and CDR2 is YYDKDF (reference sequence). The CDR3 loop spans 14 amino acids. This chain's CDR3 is CATSRDVWRDAEYF. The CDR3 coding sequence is TGTGCCACCAGCAGGGACGTCTGGAGAGACGCGGAGTACTTC.

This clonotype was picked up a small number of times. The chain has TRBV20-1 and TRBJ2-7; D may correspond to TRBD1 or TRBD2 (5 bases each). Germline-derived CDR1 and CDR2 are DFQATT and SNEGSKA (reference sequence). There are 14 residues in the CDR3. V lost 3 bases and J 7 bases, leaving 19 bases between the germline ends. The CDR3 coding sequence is TGCAGTGCTAGCGCCCGGTGGGACCCAAGGGAGCAGTACTTC. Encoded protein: CSASARWDPREQYF.

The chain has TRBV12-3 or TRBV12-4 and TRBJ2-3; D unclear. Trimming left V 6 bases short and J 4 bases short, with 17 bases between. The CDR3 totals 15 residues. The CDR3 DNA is TGTGCCAGCAGCGACCCAGACCCTGGGCCAGATACGCAGTATTTT. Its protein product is CASSDPDPGPDTQYF.

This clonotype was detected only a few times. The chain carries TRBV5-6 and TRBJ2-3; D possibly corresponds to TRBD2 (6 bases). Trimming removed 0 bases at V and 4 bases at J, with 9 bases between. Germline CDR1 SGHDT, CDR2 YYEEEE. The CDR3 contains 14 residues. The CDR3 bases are TGTGCCAGCAGCTTGGGGCGGGGACCAGATACGCAGTATTTT. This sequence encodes CASSLGRGPDTQYF.

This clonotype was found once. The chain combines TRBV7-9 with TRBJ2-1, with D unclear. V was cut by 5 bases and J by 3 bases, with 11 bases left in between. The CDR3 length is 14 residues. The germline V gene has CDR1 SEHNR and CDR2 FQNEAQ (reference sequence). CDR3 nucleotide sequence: TGTGCCAGCAGCCCCCGGGTCCTCTACAATGAGCAGTTCTTC. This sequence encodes CASSPRVLYNEQFF. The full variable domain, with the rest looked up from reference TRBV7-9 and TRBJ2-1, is DTGVSQNPRHKITKRGQNVTFRCDPISEHNRLYWYRQTLGQGPEFLTYFQNEAQLEKSRLLSDRFSAERPKGSFSTLEIQRTEQGDSAMYLCASSPRVLYNEQFFGPGTRLTVL.

The CDR3: CASRTSGGDETQYF. The CDR3 bases are TGTGCCAGTAGGACTAGCGGGGGGGATGAGACCCAGTACTTC. The chain is built from TRBV6-1 and TRBJ2-5, with 15 bases matching TRBD2. The germline gives CDR1 MNHNS, CDR2 SASEGT. The CDR3 is 14 amino acids. Losses at the gene ends were 9 bases for V and 5 bases for J; bases not matched to a gene: 4.

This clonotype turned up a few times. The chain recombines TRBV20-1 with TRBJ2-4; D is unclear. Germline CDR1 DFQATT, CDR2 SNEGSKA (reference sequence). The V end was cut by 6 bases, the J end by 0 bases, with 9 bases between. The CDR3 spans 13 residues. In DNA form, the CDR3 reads TGCAGTGCCGGTACAGTAGCCAAAAACATTCAGTACTTC. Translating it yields CSAGTVAKNIQYF.

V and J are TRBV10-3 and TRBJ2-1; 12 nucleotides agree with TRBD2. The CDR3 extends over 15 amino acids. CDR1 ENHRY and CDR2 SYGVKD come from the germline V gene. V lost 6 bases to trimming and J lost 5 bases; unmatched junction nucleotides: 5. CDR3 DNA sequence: TGTGCCATCAGCGACAGACTAGCGGGGGACAATGAGCAGTTCTTC. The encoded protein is CAISDRLAGDNEQFF.

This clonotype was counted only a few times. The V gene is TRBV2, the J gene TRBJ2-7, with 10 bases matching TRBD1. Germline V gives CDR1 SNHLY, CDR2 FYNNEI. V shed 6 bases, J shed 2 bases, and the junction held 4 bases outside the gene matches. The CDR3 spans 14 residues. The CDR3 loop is CASRGTGATYEQYF. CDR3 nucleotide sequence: TGTGCCAGCAGGGGGACAGGGGCAACCTACGAGCAGTACTTC.

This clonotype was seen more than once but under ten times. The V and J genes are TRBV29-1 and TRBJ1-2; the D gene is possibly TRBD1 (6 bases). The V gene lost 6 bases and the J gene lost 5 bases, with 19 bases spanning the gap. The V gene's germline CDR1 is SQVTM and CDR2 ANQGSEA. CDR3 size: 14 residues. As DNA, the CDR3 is TGCAGCGTAAAACCCAGGGGATCACCGTATGGCTACACCTTC. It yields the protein CSVKPRGSPYGYTF.

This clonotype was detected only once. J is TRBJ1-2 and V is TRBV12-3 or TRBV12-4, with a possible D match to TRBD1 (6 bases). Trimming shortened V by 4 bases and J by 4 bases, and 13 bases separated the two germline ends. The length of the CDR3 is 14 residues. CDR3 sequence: CASSSSPRGYGYTF. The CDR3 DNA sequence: TGTGCCAGCAGTTCCAGCCCCAGGGGCTATGGCTACACCTTC.

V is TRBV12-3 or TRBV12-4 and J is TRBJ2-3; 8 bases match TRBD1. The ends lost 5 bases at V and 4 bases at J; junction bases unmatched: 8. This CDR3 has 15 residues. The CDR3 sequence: CASSRTGKAPDTQYF. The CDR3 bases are TGTGCCAGCAGTCGGACAGGGAAGGCCCCAGATACGCAGTATTTT.

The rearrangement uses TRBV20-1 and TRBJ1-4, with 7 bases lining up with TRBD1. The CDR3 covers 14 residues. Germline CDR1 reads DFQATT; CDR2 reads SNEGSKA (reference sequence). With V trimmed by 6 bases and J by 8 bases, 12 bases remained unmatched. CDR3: CSARDREGREKLFF. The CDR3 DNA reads TGCAGTGCACGAGACAGGGAAGGAAGGGAAAAACTGTTTTTT.

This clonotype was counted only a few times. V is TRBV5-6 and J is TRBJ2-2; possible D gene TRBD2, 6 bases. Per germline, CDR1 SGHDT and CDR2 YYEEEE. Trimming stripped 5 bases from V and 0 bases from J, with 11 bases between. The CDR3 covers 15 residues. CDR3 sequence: CASRSGLTNTGELFF. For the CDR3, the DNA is TGTGCCAGCAGGTCGGGACTTACGAACACCGGGGAGCTGTTTTTT.

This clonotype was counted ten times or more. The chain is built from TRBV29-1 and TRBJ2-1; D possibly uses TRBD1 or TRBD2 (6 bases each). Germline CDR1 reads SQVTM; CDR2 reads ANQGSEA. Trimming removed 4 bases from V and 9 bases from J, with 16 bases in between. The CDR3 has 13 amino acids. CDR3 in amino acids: CSVVPTRGGEQFF. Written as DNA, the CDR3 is TGCAGCGTTGTTCCGACCAGGGGAGGTGAGCAGTTCTTC.

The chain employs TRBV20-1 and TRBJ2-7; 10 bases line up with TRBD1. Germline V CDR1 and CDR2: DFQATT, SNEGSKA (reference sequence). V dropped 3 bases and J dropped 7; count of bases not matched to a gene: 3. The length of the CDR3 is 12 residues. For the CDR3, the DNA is TGCAGTGCTAGCGACAGGGGGCGGGAGCAGTACTTC. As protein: CSASDRGREQYF.

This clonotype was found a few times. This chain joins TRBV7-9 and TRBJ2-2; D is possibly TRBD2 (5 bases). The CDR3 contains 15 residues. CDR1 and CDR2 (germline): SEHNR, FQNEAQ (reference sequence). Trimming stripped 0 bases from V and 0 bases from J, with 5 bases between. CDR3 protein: CASSLAGANTGELFF. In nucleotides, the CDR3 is TGTGCCAGCAGCTTAGCCGGGGCGAACACCGGGGAGCTGTTTTTT. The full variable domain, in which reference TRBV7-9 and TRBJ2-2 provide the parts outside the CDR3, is DTGVSQNPRHKITKRGQNVTFRCDPISEHNRLYWYRQTLGQGPEFLTYFQNEAQLEKSRLLSDRFSAERPKGSFSTLEIQRTEQGDSAMYLCASSLAGANTGELFFGEGSRLTVL.

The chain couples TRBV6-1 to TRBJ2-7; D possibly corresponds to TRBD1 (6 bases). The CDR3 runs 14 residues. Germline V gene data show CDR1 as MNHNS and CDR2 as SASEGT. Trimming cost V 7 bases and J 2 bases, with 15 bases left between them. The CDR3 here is CASKGTGSPYEQYF. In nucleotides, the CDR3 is TGTGCCAGCAAAGGAACAGGGAGTCCCTACGAGCAGTACTTC.

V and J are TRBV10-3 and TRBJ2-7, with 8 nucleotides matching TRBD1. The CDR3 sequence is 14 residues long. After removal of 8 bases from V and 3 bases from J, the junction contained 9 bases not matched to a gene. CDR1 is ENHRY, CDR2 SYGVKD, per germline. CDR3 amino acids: CAIGRTQGDYEQYF. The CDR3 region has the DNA TGTGCCATCGGCCGAACACAGGGGGACTACGAGCAGTACTTC.

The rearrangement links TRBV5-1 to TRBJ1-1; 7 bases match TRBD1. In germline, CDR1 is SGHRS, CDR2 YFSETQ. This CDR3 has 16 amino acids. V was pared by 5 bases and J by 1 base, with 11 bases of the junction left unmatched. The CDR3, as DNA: TGCGCCAGCAGACCCATTTACAGGGGACCGAACACTGAAGCTTTCTTT. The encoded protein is CASRPIYRGPNTEAFF.

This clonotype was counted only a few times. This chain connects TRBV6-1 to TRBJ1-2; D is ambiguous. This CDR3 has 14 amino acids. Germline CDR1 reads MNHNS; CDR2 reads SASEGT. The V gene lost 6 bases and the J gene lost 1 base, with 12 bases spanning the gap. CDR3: CASSLSTVNYGYTF. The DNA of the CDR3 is TGTGCCAGCAGCTTAAGCACAGTTAACTATGGCTACACCTTC.

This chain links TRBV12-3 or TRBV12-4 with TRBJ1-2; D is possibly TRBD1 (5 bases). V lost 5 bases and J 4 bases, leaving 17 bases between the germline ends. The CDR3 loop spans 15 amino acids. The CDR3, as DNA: TGTGCCAGCAGTCCCACCCGACAGCATATCTATGGCTACACCTTC. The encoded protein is CASSPTRQHIYGYTF.